Below, 21 T cell receptor beta chains from the same sample are listed, as sequenced in a study of shared clonotypes between healthy human individuals. Terminally differentiated effector memory CD45RA+ cells were excluded by CCR7 positive selection of CD45RO-negative cells. Some clones are missing from TCRdb's copy, which holds only in-frame ones; the method was immunoSEQ multiplex PCR. Here the sample spans over 2,000,000 clones, 93% being singletons. The specimen was naive CD8+ T cells from PBMCs. The receptors stem from a man between 18 and 29 years old in good health. Some clones in this sample may be carry-over from other donors' samples.

The V call is TRBV4-2, the J call TRBJ1-2; D ambiguous. The CDR3 spans 15 residues. V lost 0 bases, J lost 6 bases, and 14 bases lay in between. Germline CDR1 is LGHNA and CDR2 is YNFKEQ. The CDR3 protein is CASSQEGPARDGYTF. CDR3 DNA sequence: TGTGCCAGCAGCCAAGAAGGGCCCGCAAGGGATGGCTACACCTTC.

As regards this clone: Other DNA sequences within the sample encode an identical CDR3. CDR3 sequence reads: CASSPALNTEAFF. CDR3 nucleotide sequence: TGTGCCAGCAGTCCCGCACTGAACACTGAAGCTTTCTTT. The chain combines TRBV27 with TRBJ1-1, with D uncertain. The ends were cut back, 5 bases at V and 0 bases at J, with 7 bases in the middle. Looked up from germline, CDR1 is MNHEY and CDR2 is SMNVEV (reference sequence). CDR3 length: 13 amino acids.

V usage is TRBV28 and J usage is TRBJ2-5; tentatively, D is TRBD1 or TRBD2 (5 bases each). Germline V lookup: CDR1 MDHEN, CDR2 SYDVKM. V dropped 3 bases and J dropped 13 bases, with 12 bases sitting between them. The CDR3 consists of 11 residues. The CDR3 DNA is TGTGCCAGCAGTTTGGGACCGCATCGGTACTTC. Its translation is CASSLGPHRYF.

The chain carries TRBV30 and TRBJ2-1, with TRBD2 identical over 9 bases. CDR3 length equals 16 residues. Looked up from germline, CDR1 is GTSNPN and CDR2 is SVGIG (reference sequence). V shed 1 base and J 0 bases; nucleotides not matched to a gene: 4. The CDR3 coding sequence is TGTGCCTGGAGTGGTGAGCGGGAGGACTCCTACAATGAGCAGTTCTTC. Protein product: CAWSGEREDSYNEQFF.

The chain has TRBV19 and TRBJ1-2; D call uncertain. Germline V gives CDR1 LNHDA, CDR2 SQIVND (reference sequence). The length of the CDR3 is 13 residues. V was trimmed by 11 bases and J by 2 bases, leaving 15 bases between them. CDR3 loop: CAGTNSDNYGYTF. DNA of the CDR3: TGTGCCGGTACAAACAGCGACAACTATGGCTACACCTTC.

The chain has TRBV7-9 and TRBJ2-3, with 10 bases identical to TRBD1. The trim removed 4 bases at V and 4 bases at J, leaving 14 bases unmatched. CDR3 length: 18 residues. Germline assignment: CDR1 SEHNR and CDR2 FQNEAQ (reference sequence). The CDR3: CASSSPTDRGRGADTQYF. In DNA form, the CDR3 reads TGTGCCAGCAGCTCCCCTACCGACAGGGGGCGAGGGGCAGATACGCAGTATTTT.

The rearrangement joins TRBV5-1 to TRBJ2-7, with 9 bases matching TRBD1. The germline CDR1 and CDR2 sequences are SGHRS and YFSETQ. V was clipped by 2 bases and J by 5 bases; unmatched bases: 8. The CDR3 is 15 residues long. The CDR3 DNA follows: TGCGCCAGCAGCTTACAACAGGGGGCCGGAGACGAGCAGTACTTC. This sequence encodes CASSLQQGAGDEQYF. The entire variable domain, with the rest obtained from reference TRBV5-1 and TRBJ2-7, is as follows: KAGVTQTPRYLIKTRGQQVTLSCSPISGHRSVSWYQQTPGQGLQFLFEYFSETQRNKGNFPGRFSGRQFSNSRSEMNVSTLELGDSALYLCASSLQQGAGDEQYFGPGTRLTVT.

The V call is TRBV28, the J call TRBJ2-7; 7 bases agree with TRBD1. The junction had 9 bases not matched to a gene; V was cut back by 5 bases and J by 2 bases. Germline CDR1 and CDR2: MDHEN and SYDVKM. This CDR3 has 15 residues. The DNA of the CDR3 is TGTGCCAGCAGTCCTGGACAGGAAAGCACCTACGAGCAGTACTTC. Translation: CASSPGQESTYEQYF. The whole variable domain, filled in from reference TRBV28 and TRBJ2-7, reads DVKVTQSSRYLVKRTGEKVFLECVQDMDHENMFWYRQDPGLGLRLIYFSYDVKMKEKGDIPEGYSVSREKKERFSLILESASTNQTSMYLCASSPGQESTYEQYFGPGTRLTVT.

This chain uses TRBV5-8 with TRBJ1-1; D uncertain. The CDR3 runs 13 residues. Looked up from germline, CDR1 is SGHTS and CDR2 is YDEGEE. V lost 0 bases and J lost 4, with 7 bases in between. DNA of the CDR3: TGTGCCAGCAGCTTGGAGGATAGCACTGAAGCTTTCTTT. Protein: CASSLEDSTEAFF.

The count of this clone is one. The rearrangement joins TRBV28 to TRBJ1-1; TRBD1 aligns across 7 bases. The CDR3 contains 17 residues. J gave up 1 base and V 5 bases, and 13 bases lay outside the gene matches. Germline V gene sequence: CDR1 MDHEN, CDR2 SYDVKM. The CDR3 nucleotides read TGTGCCAGCAGTCTAAGGGGGGAACAGGGGAAGAACACTGAAGCTTTCTTT. This encodes CASSLRGEQGKNTEAFF.

The chain is built from TRBV4-1 and TRBJ1-1; 9 positions agree with TRBD1. Trimming removed 4 bases from V and 5 bases from J; junction bases left unmatched: 11. Germline lookup yields CDR1 MGHRA and CDR2 YSYEKL. This CDR3 contains 16 residues. The DNA for the CDR3 is TGCGCCAGCAGCCTCCTCCGAAGGGACAGGGTGACTGAAGCTTTCTTT. The encoded protein is CASSLLRRDRVTEAFF.

V is TRBV5-1 and J is TRBJ2-1; D unclear. The CDR3 extends over 16 amino acids. V lost 6 bases and J 7 bases, leaving 23 bases between the germline ends. Germline CDR1 reads SGHRS; CDR2 reads YFSETQ. CDR3 nucleotide sequence: TGCGCCAGCACCCTCCGACCCAGCCCTGGCCTGAATGAGCAGTTCTTC. This gives the protein CASTLRPSPGLNEQFF.

This chain links TRBV15 with TRBJ2-7; D gene uncertain. This CDR3 is built from 13 residues. Germline values: CDR1 LNHNV, CDR2 YYDKDF (reference sequence). Trimming took 2 bases from V and 6 from J, leaving 11 bases between them. The CDR3 region is CATSRTILGEQYF. The CDR3 DNA reads TGTGCCACCAGCAGAACTATTCTGGGCGAGCAGTACTTC.

The J gene is TRBJ2-1, the V gene TRBV29-1; D perhaps matches TRBD2 (5 bases). Germline V gene data show CDR1 as SQVTM and CDR2 as ANQGSEA. V gave up 8 bases and J gave up 9 bases, with 32 bases separating them. The CDR3 totals 17 residues. The CDR3 DNA follows: TGCAGCTGCCACCTTTGGGCGGCAGCTACAAGGGAGAGTGAGCAGTTCTTC. The encoded protein is CSCHLWAAATRESEQFF.

V usage is TRBV13 and J usage is TRBJ2-1, with a possible D match to TRBD2 (10 bases). CDR1 and CDR2 (germline): PRHDT, FYEKMQ (reference sequence). The CDR3 has 23 residues. V gave up 5 bases and J gave up 0 bases, with 35 bases separating them. CDR3 loop: CASSRTGTGTSGRVESSYNEQFF. Written as DNA, the CDR3 is TGTGCCAGCAGCAGGACCGGGACAGGGACCAGCGGGAGGGTAGAAAGCTCCTACAATGAGCAGTTCTTC.

V usage is TRBV7-9 and J usage is TRBJ2-7; 7 bases line up with TRBD1. CDR3 size: 15 residues. Per the germline V gene, CDR1 is SEHNR and CDR2 is FQNEAQ (reference sequence). V lost 0 bases and J lost 3; bases outside the gene matches: 5. CDR3 sequence: CASSLAQGQIYEQYF. CDR3 bases: TGTGCCAGCAGCTTAGCCCAGGGACAGATCTACGAGCAGTACTTC.

This clone was seen only once. The chain has TRBV5-4 and TRBJ1-2; D perhaps matches TRBD1 (5 bases). From germline, CDR1 is SGHNT and CDR2 YYREEE (reference sequence). The V end was cut by 2 bases, the J end by 3 bases, with 11 bases between. The CDR3 contains 14 residues. The CDR3 sequence is CASSFRGGDYGYTF. In DNA form, the CDR3 reads TGTGCCAGCAGCTTCCGGGGGGGAGACTATGGCTACACCTTC.

The genes are TRBV19 and TRBJ2-5; no clear D. CDR1 LNHDA and CDR2 SQIVND come from the germline V gene (reference sequence). CDR3 length equals 13 residues. The V and J ends lost 4 bases and 2 bases respectively, with 8 bases between them. This CDR3 is CASSRDLQETQYF. The CDR3 nucleotides read TGTGCCAGTAGTAGGGATCTACAAGAGACCCAGTACTTC.

The J gene is TRBJ2-1, the V gene TRBV19; 7 bases fit TRBD2. Germline CDR1 is LNHDA and CDR2 is SQIVND (reference sequence). V lost 2 bases to trimming and J lost 0 bases; unmatched junction nucleotides: 13. The CDR3 covers 19 residues. The CDR3 DNA reads as TGTGCCAGTAGTATATATTCCTATTTGGGCGGGAGCTCCTACAATGAGCAGTTCTTC. Translated, it gives CASSIYSYLGGSSYNEQFF.

This chain connects TRBV9 to TRBJ2-2; perhaps TRBD1 as D (6 bases). The CDR3 contains 13 residues. CDR1 is SGDLS and CDR2 is YYNGEE in the germline V gene. V lost 2 bases, J lost 8 bases, and 10 bases lay in between. CDR3 DNA sequence: TGTGCCAGCAGCGTCCAGGGGAAGGGGGAGCTGTTTTTT. It codes for CASSVQGKGELFF.

V usage is TRBV2 and J usage is TRBJ2-1; TRBD2 matches 7 bases. In germline, CDR1 is SNHLY, CDR2 FYNNEI. This CDR3 has 13 residues. V trimming: 2 bases; J trimming: 10 bases; junction bases outside the gene matches: 5. CDR3 in amino acids: CASSERSGNEQFF. The DNA of the CDR3 is TGTGCCAGCAGTGAACGCAGCGGGAACGAGCAGTTCTTC.